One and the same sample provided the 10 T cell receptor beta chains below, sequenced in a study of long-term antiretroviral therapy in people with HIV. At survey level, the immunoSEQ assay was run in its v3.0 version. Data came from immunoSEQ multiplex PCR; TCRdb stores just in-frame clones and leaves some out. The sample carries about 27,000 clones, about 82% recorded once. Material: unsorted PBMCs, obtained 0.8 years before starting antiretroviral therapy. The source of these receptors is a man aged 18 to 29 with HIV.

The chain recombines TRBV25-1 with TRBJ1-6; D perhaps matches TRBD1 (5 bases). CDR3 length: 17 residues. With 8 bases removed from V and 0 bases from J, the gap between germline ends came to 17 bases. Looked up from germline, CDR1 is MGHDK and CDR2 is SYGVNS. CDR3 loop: CASSRGGGGSYNSPLHF. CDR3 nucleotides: TGTGCCAGCTCCCGGGGAGGCGGGGGCTCCTATAATTCACCCCTCCACTTT. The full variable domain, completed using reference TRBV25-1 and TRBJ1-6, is EADIYQTPRYLVIGTGKKITLECSQTMGHDKMYWYQQDPGMELHLIHYSYGVNSTEKGDLSSESTVSRIRTEHFPLTLESARPSHTSQYLCASSRGGGGSYNSPLHFGNGTRLTVT.

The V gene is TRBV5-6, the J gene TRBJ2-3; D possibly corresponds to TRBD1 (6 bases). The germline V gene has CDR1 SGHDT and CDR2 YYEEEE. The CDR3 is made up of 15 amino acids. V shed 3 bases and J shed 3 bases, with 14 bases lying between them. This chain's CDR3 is CASSSPGTQTDTQYF. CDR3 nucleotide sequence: TGTGCCAGCAGCTCGCCCGGGACACAGACAGATACGCAGTATTTT.

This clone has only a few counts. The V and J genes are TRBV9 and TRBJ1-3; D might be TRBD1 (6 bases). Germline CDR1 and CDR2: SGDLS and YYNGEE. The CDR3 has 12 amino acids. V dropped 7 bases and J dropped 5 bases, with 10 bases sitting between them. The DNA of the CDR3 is TGTGCCAGCTCCGACAGGAGAAACACCATATATTTT. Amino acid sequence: CASSDRRNTIYF.

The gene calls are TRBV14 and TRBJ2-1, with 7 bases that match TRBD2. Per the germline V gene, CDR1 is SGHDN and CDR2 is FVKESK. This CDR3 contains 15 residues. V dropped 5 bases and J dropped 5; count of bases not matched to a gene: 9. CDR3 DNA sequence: TGTGCCAGCAGCGCCCTAGGGACTACTAACAATGAGCAGTTCTTC. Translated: CASSALGTTNNEQFF.

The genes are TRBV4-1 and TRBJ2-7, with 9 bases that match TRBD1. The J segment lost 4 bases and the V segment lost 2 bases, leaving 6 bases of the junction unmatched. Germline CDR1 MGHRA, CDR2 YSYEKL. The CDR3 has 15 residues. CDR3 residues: CASSQLGTGQYEQYF. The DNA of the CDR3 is TGCGCCAGCAGCCAACTCGGGACAGGGCAATACGAGCAGTACTTC.

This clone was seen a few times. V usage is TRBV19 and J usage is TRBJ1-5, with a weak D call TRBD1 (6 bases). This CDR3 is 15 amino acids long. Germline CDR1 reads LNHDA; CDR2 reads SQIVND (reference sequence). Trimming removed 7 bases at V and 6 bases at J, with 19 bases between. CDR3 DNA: TGTGCCAGTAACCCTCTGACAGGAGAGGGTCAGCCCCAGCATTTT. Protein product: CASNPLTGEGQPQHF.

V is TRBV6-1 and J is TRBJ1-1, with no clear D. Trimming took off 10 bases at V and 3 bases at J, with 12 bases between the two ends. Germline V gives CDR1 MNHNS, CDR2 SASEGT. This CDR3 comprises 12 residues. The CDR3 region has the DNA TGTGCCACCTCGAGGAGGGACACTGAAGCTTTCTTT. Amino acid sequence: CATSRRDTEAFF.

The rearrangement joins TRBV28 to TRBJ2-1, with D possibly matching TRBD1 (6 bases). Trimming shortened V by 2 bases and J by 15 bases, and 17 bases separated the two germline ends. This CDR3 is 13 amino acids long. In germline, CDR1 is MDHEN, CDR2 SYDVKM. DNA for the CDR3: TGTGCCAGCAGTTTAAATGAGGAGCGCAGGGGGTTCTTC. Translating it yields CASSLNEERRGFF.

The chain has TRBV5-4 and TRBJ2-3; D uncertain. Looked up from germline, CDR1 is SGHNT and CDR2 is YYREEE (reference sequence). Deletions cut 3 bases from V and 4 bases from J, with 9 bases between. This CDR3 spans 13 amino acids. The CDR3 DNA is TGTGCCAGCAGCTCTCAGCAGGCAGATACGCAGTATTTT. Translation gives CASSSQQADTQYF. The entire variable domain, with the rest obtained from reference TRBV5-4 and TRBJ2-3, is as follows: ETGVTQSPTHLIKTRGQQVTLRCSSQSGHNTVSWYQQALGQGPQFIFQYYREEENGRGNFPPRFSGLQFPNYSSELNVNALELDDSALYLCASSSQQADTQYFGPGTRLTVL.

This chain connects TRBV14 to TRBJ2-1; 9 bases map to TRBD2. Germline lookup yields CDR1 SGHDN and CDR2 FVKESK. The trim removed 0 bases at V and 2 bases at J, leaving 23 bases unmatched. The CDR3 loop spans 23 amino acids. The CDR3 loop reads CASSQDPGGRGGSGRDTYNEQFF. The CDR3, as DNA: TGTGCCAGCAGCCAAGACCCTGGAGGAAGGGGTGGTAGCGGGAGAGACACCTACAATGAGCAGTTCTTC. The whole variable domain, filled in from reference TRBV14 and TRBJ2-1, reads EAGVTQFPSHSVIEKGQTVTLRCDPISGHDNLYWYRRVMGKEIKFLLHFVKESKQDESGMPNNRFLAERTGGTYSTLKVQPAELEDSGVYFCASSQDPGGRGGSGRDTYNEQFFGPGTRLTVL.